A single sample gave rise to the 8 T cell receptor beta chains below, sequenced in a study of blood T cells in healthy people across ages. For the second PCR, which ran for 7 to 11 cycles, a sample-barcoded 5' primer and a J-beta primer mix were used. MiXCR, applied by TCRdb to the 5' RACE reads, yields one record per CDR3 protein. The sample holds hundreds of thousands of distinct CDR3 sequences, around 43% seen once. The sequencing sample was made of blood. All receptors come from a man between 60 and 75 years old in good health.

The chain is built from TRBV20-1 and TRBJ2-5; TRBD2 matches at 11 bases. Looked up from germline, CDR1 is DFQATT and CDR2 is SNEGSKA (reference sequence). V was clipped by 3 bases and J by 4 bases; unmatched bases: 4. The CDR3 is made up of 14 amino acids. CDR3 coding DNA: TGCAGTGCTAGTCCTAGCGGGGGGAGAGAGACCCAGTACTTC. Translation: CSASPSGGRETQYF.

This clonotype showed up just a few times. The chain recombines TRBV20-1 with TRBJ1-1, with 8 positions matching TRBD1. The CDR3 has 13 residues. V dropped 3 bases and J dropped 4; count of bases not matched to a gene: 4. Germline values: CDR1 DFQATT, CDR2 SNEGSKA (reference sequence). CDR3: CSARDRVLTEAFF. The CDR3 bases are TGCAGTGCTAGGGACAGGGTGCTCACTGAAGCTTTCTTT.

This clonotype was seen a few times. The gene calls are TRBV5-1 and TRBJ2-5; 8 nucleotides line up with TRBD2. CDR1 is SGHRS, CDR2 YFSETQ, per germline. The CDR3 runs 14 residues. With V trimmed by 1 base and J by 5 bases, 4 bases remained unmatched. The CDR3 is CASSLSGGAETQYF. The CDR3 nucleotides are TGCGCCAGCAGCTTGTCGGGGGGGGCCGAGACCCAGTACTTC.

This chain joins TRBV11-2 and TRBJ1-2; D possibly corresponds to TRBD1 (5 bases). The CDR3 consists of 13 residues. Trimming took 5 bases from V and 8 from J, leaving 15 bases between them. Germline loops: CDR1 SGHAT, CDR2 FQNNGV. The CDR3 loop reads CASSSRGDGGYTF. In nucleotides, the CDR3 is TGTGCCAGCAGCAGTAGGGGAGACGGCGGCTACACCTTC. The full variable domain, rest sourced from reference TRBV11-2 and TRBJ1-2, is EAGVAQSPRYKIIEKRQSVAFWCNPISGHATLYWYQQILGQGPKLLIQFQNNGVVDDSQLPKDRFSAERLKGVDSTLKIQPAKLEDSAVYLCASSSRGDGGYTFGSGTRLTVV.

The chain employs TRBV12-3 or TRBV12-4 and TRBJ1-1; D is undetermined. This CDR3 spans 12 amino acids. V dropped 6 bases and J dropped 2 bases, with 7 bases sitting between them. CDR3 nucleotide sequence: TGTGCCAGCAGCCCGGACAACACTGAAGCTTTCTTT. This translates into CASSPDNTEAFF.

This clonotype was seen a handful of times. The rearrangement joins TRBV6-2 or TRBV6-3 to TRBJ2-7, with D perhaps TRBD1 or TRBD2 (5 bases each). V dropped 4 bases and J dropped 0 bases, with 13 bases sitting between them. The CDR3 runs to 15 residues. Germline V gives CDR1 MNHEY, CDR2 SVGEGT. The CDR3 nucleotides are TGTGCCAGCAGTTCAACGGGACGAAGCTCCTACGAGCAGTACTTC. It yields the protein CASSSTGRSSYEQYF.

The chain is built from TRBV19 and TRBJ2-1; D is ambiguous. Germline assignment: CDR1 LNHDA and CDR2 SQIVND (reference sequence). The V gene lost 6 bases and the J gene lost 9 bases, with 18 bases spanning the gap. The CDR3 runs to 14 residues. The CDR3 loop is CASSPSPQAVEQFF. The CDR3 bases are TGTGCCAGTAGCCCCTCTCCCCAAGCTGTTGAGCAGTTCTTC.

For this clonotype: A read error may be the cause here, since a much bigger clone is one base away. The J gene is TRBJ2-1, the V gene TRBV4-3; 8 positions match TRBD1. The CDR3 totals 14 residues. Germline CDR1 is LGHNA and CDR2 is YSLEER. V shed 1 base and J 13 bases; nucleotides not matched to a gene: 9. The CDR3 spells CASSQATGGETQFF. The CDR3 bases are TGCGCCAGCAGCCAAGCAACAGGGGGAGAGACCCAGTTCTTC.